This TCR beta chain was sequenced in a study of shared clonotypes between healthy human individuals. The CDR3 has 15 amino acids. CDR1 is WSHSY and CDR2 is SAAADI in the germline V gene. V lost 7 bases, J lost 8 bases, and 21 bases lay in between. The table came from immunoSEQ multiplex PCR; TCRdb's copy has only in-frame clones and leaves some out. The sample lists some 1.1 million clones, roughly 77% occurring once. This clone appeared a few times. Antigen specificity is unknown. Whole-study results and caveats: As a rule, naive subsets had a larger estimated richness than memory subsets.

The sequencing input was memory CD4+ T cells from PBMCs. As for subset: CD45RA-negative fraction. The sequence came from a young man in good health. Some clones in this sample may be carry-over from other donors' samples. The J gene is TRBJ2-4, the V gene TRBV10-2; TRBD1 or TRBD2 may be the D gene (5 bases each). The CDR3 nucleotides read TGCGCCAGCACTAAGAGGAGAGGGGCTGTGGACATTCAGTACTTC. This sequence encodes CASTKRRGAVDIQYF.